What follows are 11 T cell receptor beta chains derived from one specimen sequenced in a study of cytomegalovirus exposure and HLA in healthy donors. PCR primers comprised 60 Vbeta and 13 Jbeta primers. This table comes from immunoSEQ multiplex PCR, and its TCRdb copy is limited to in-frame clones, with some not included. This sample yields roughly 120,000 clones, of which 80% are seen a single time; under 3% belongs to the top ten. The material sequenced was PBMCs. These receptors originate from a man aged 30 to 45 in good health and CMV-seronegative.

The chain is built from TRBV5-6 and TRBJ2-5; the D gene is possibly TRBD1 (6 bases). Germline CDR1 reads SGHDT; CDR2 reads YYEEEE. V was cut by 4 bases and J by 1 base, with 20 bases left in between. The CDR3 has 17 amino acids. The CDR3 DNA reads TGTGCCAGCAGCGAGGATACAGGGTCGGGGACCCAAGAGACCCAGTACTTC. Its protein product is CASSEDTGSGTQETQYF.

This clone has only one observation. The chain recombines TRBV5-4 with TRBJ1-2; 8 bases line up with TRBD1. Germline trimming cut 4 bases from V and 8 bases from J; bases unmatched to any gene: 4. Germline lookup yields CDR1 SGHNT and CDR2 YYREEE (reference sequence). This CDR3 has 12 amino acids. The CDR3 reads CASSRTGKGYTF. CDR3 coding DNA: TGTGCCAGCAGCAGGACAGGGAAAGGCTACACCTTC.

This clone was picked up a small number of times. This rearrangement joins TRBV28 to TRBJ1-1, with TRBD1 matching over 7 bases. The V gene end was trimmed by 1 base and the J gene end by 4 bases; junction bases not matched to a gene: 3. The CDR3 is 14 amino acids. Germline V gene lookup returns CDR1 MDHEN and CDR2 SYDVKM. The CDR3 DNA follows: TGTGCCAGCAGTTTATTACAGGGGATCACTGAAGCTTTCTTT. This gives the protein CASSLLQGITEAFF.

The J gene is TRBJ2-3, the V gene TRBV5-4; 9 nucleotides line up with TRBD2. This CDR3 spans 15 amino acids. Germline-derived CDR1 and CDR2 are SGHNT and YYREEE (reference sequence). V dropped 3 bases and J dropped 3; count of bases not matched to a gene: 5. CDR3 nucleotide sequence: TGTGCCAGCAGCTCGGGACTAGCCGGGACAGATACGCAGTATTTT. This encodes CASSSGLAGTDTQYF.

The V gene is TRBV14, the J gene TRBJ2-7; TRBD2 aligns across 7 bases. V lost 3 bases, J lost 5 bases, and 7 bases stayed unmatched. This CDR3 contains 14 residues. Germline V gene lookup returns CDR1 SGHDN and CDR2 FVKESK. The CDR3 spells CASSHFRGGDEQYF. The CDR3 DNA reads as TGTGCCAGCAGCCACTTCCGGGGAGGGGACGAGCAGTACTTC.

The CDR3 DNA reads as TGCGCCAGCAGCTTGCAGACACAGGGGGCCGGTGGAAACACCATATATTTT. This encodes CASSLQTQGAGGNTIYF. The genes are TRBV5-1 and TRBJ1-3; TRBD1 matches at 9 bases. Germline V gene sequence: CDR1 SGHRS, CDR2 YFSETQ. The ends lost 1 base at V and 3 bases at J; junction bases unmatched: 8. CDR3 length: 17 amino acids.

DNA of the CDR3: TGTGCCAGCAGTTTCACCAGCCAAGAGACCCAGTACTTC. Its protein product is CASSFTSQETQYF. The V call is TRBV27, the J call TRBJ2-5; D ambiguous. Germline lookup yields CDR1 MNHEY and CDR2 SMNVEV (reference sequence). The CDR3 has 13 residues. V lost 3 bases and J 1 base, leaving 6 bases between the germline ends.

On this clone itself: The junction shows a germline mismatch at one end, possibly a read error. The gene calls are TRBV7-9 and TRBJ1-5, with a possible D match to TRBD1 (5 bases). This CDR3 has 15 amino acids. CDR1 is SEHNR and CDR2 is FQNEAQ in the germline V gene (reference sequence). The CDR3, as DNA: TGTGCCAGCAGCCTAGCGGGACTGAATAATCAGCCCCAGCATTTT. This gives the protein CASSLAGLNNQPQHF.

This clone was counted only a few times. The V and J genes are TRBV27 and TRBJ1-1, with D unresolved. There are 15 residues in the CDR3. Trimming shortened V by 1 base and J by 2 bases, and 11 bases separated the two germline ends. Germline CDR1 reads MNHEY; CDR2 reads SMNVEV (reference sequence). The CDR3 DNA reads TGTGCCAGCAGTTTATACCCTCGACTCAACACTGAAGCTTTCTTT. It is translated as CASSLYPRLNTEAFF.

The rearrangement joins TRBV7-6 to TRBJ1-1; D is uncertain. The CDR3 length is 15 residues. Trimming left V 4 bases short and J 0 bases short, with 12 bases between. The V gene's germline CDR1 is SGHVS and CDR2 FNYEAQ. CDR3 coding DNA: TGTGCCAGCAGCTCCCGTAGCGGGATGAACACTGAAGCTTTCTTT. This gives the protein CASSSRSGMNTEAFF.

The rearrangement links TRBV19 to TRBJ1-5, with a possible D match to TRBD1 (6 bases). V lost 5 bases, J lost 0 bases, and 11 bases lay in between. The CDR3 is made up of 15 amino acids. Germline CDR1 and CDR2: LNHDA and SQIVND (reference sequence). CDR3 residues: CASSPRTVSNQPQHF. For the CDR3, the DNA is TGTGCCAGTAGTCCCCGGACAGTTAGCAATCAGCCCCAGCATTTT. Variable domain in full (rest from reference TRBV19 and TRBJ1-5): DGGITQSPKYLFRKEGQNVTLSCEQNLNHDAMYWYRQDPGQGLRLIYYSQIVNDFQKGDIAEGYSVSREKKESFPLTVTSAQKNPTAFYLCASSPRTVSNQPQHFGDGTRLSIL.